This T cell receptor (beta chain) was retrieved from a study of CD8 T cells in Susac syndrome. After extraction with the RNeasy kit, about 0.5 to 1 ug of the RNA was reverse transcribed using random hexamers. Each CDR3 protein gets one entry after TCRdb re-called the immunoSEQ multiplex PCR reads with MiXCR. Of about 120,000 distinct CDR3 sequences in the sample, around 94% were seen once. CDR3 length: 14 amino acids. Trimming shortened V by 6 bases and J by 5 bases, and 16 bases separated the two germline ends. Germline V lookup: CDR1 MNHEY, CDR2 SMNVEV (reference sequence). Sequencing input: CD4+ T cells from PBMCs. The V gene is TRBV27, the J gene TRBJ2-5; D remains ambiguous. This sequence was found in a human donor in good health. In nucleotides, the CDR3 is TGTGCCAGCAGCTTCCTACGTAGTAGGGAGACCCAGTACTTC. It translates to CASSFLRSRETQYF.